The source of this TCR beta chain is a study of CD8+CD57+ T cells in acquired aplastic anemia (dated by TCRdb to the late 2010s). Background on the whole study: On average, sorted CD4+ and CD8+ cells yielded around 3.4 ug of extracted DNA, with a range of roughly 0.18 to 27.4 ug. CD8+CD57+ expansion was defined as a frequency above the mean frequency observed in healthy subjects. Here is what the overall study found, with its caveats: Around 31 CD8+ CDR3 sequences were shared between patients and controls but appeared highly expressed in patients and within their immunodominant clones. CD8+ Simpson's diversity did not differ significantly between patients and healthy controls (P=0.060).

TCR beta VDJ combination and CDR3 sequence profiling used genomic DNA as the template. An Illumina HiSeq 2000 was the platform used for TCR repertoire sequencing. In the original analysis: TRBV/TRBJ rearrangement plots, CDR3 size and DJ length profiles, and Simpson's diversity index were used to evaluate the repertoires. The most abundant DNA sequence in the deep sequencing data was taken as the immunodominant clone. CDR3 amino acid sequences were screened for sharing across subjects and compared with published repertoires and the VDJdb database. TCRdb reran the public reads through fastp at Q25 and MiXCR, keeping productive beta chains. Identical CDR3 protein sequences are pooled into one entry, listed with their most common genes and DNA. TCRdb, rather than the study authors, made the V and J calls. This sample gives nearly 60,000 distinct CDR3 sequences in total; roughly three fifths of them show up just once. The top ten clones comprise roughly 15% of the sample.

At the junction V is shortened by 5 bases and J by 11 bases, with 15 bases in between. The CDR3 measures 11 amino acids from cysteine to phenylalanine. Only CDR3 DNA remains: 33 bases, in frame from the first base. CDR1 and CDR2 are drawn from the germline V gene (reference sequence): DFQATT, SNEGSKA. The patients picked for sequencing were ones in whom flow cytometry had shown an expansion of CD8+CD57+ cells. Every patient had severe acquired aplastic anemia, diagnosed using the International Study of Aplastic Anemia and Agranulocytosis and Camitta criteria. No therapy had been received by the patients at the time of blood sampling. In this study, sorted CD4+ and CD8+ T cells from the blood of healthy subjects and of severe aplastic anemia patients had their TCR repertoires deep-sequenced. Patients were enrolled under clinicaltrials.gov protocols 00001620, 01623167, 00001397, 00071045, 00081523 and 00961064 in the USA. Ficoll-Paque density gradient centrifugation was used to isolate peripheral blood mononuclear cells. Before DNA extraction, CD4+ and CD8+ T cells were sorted with FACS or magnetic beads.

In the case of this clonotype: This receptor's antigen is unknown. One base away there is no much larger clone; base qualities are not given.

This chain is built from TRBV20-1 and TRBJ2-5, with no D gene named confidently. Sequencing was performed on sorted CD4+, CD8+, or CD8+CD57+ T cells (not recorded which) from PBMCs. The receptor was derived from a human donor with aplastic anemia. CDR3 sequence: CSAAGGNEQYF. The DNA sequence follows: TGCAGTGCTGCTGGCGGCAATGAGCAGTACTTC.